What follows are 13 T cell receptor beta chains derived from one specimen sequenced in a study of cytomegalovirus exposure and HLA in healthy donors. The PCR was carried out with 60 Vbeta primers and 13 Jbeta primers. Using immunoSEQ multiplex PCR, the repertoire was profiled, and TCRdb retains in-frame clones only, with some absent. This table holds roughly 99,000 clones, 74% found once. Sequencing input: PBMCs. These receptors were obtained from a male donor in good health and CMV-seronegative.

The V call is TRBV12-5, the J call TRBJ1-1, with 7 bases that match TRBD1. The CDR3 contains 12 residues. Per germline, CDR1 LGHNT and CDR2 FRNRAP. The V segment lost 6 bases and the J segment 7 bases; nucleotides outside the gene matches: 5. The DNA for the CDR3 is TGTGCTAGTGGCCGGACAGGATGTGAAGCTTTCTTT. It translates to CASGRTGCEAFF.

The rearrangement joins TRBV27 to TRBJ2-3; possibly TRBD2 for D (6 bases). With 2 bases removed from V and 4 bases from J, the gap between germline ends came to 19 bases. CDR1 MNHEY and CDR2 SMNVEV come from the germline V gene (reference sequence). The CDR3 length is 17 residues. The CDR3: CASSLRLSGTVADTQYF. The DNA of the CDR3 is TGTGCCAGCAGTTTAAGGCTTAGCGGTACTGTAGCAGATACGCAGTATTTT.

This chain links TRBV4-1 with TRBJ1-1, with D maybe TRBD1 (6 bases). The V and J ends lost 4 bases and 2 bases respectively, with 14 bases between them. Germline V CDR1 and CDR2: MGHRA, YSYEKL. This CDR3 has 15 residues. This CDR3 reads CASSPGDRPNTEAFF. CDR3 DNA sequence: TGCGCCAGCAGCCCAGGCGACAGGCCAAACACTGAAGCTTTCTTT.

The rearrangement joins TRBV25-1 to TRBJ2-2; D remains unclear. Germline V CDR1 and CDR2: MGHDK, SYGVNS. The CDR3 has 13 amino acids. Trimming stripped 3 bases from V and 6 bases from J, with 8 bases between. The CDR3 nucleotides read TGTGCCAGCAGTGACGGCAGCGCCGGGGAGCTGTTTTTT. Amino acid sequence: CASSDGSAGELFF.

The chain combines TRBV27 with TRBJ2-7; the D gene is possibly TRBD1 (5 bases). The germline gives CDR1 MNHEY, CDR2 SMNVEV (reference sequence). Deletions cut 1 base from V and 6 bases from J, with 13 bases between. The CDR3 contains 14 residues. In DNA, the CDR3 is TGTGCCAGCAGTTTATTGGCCATAACAGGCGAGCAGTACTTC. It encodes CASSLLAITGEQYF.

This clone has just a few counts. The chain couples TRBV27 to TRBJ1-4, with D possibly TRBD1 on 5 matching bases. The CDR3 consists of 13 residues. V was shortened by 5 bases and J by 3 bases, with 7 bases between the two germline ends. Germline V lookup: CDR1 MNHEY, CDR2 SMNVEV (reference sequence). The DNA of the CDR3 is TGTGCCAGCAGTCAGACAGCTAATGAAAAACTGTTTTTT. The encoded protein is CASSQTANEKLFF. Full variable domain (outside the CDR3, taken from reference TRBV27 and TRBJ1-4): EAQVTQNPRYLITVTGKKLTVTCSQNMNHEYMSWYRQDPGLGLRQIYYSMNVEVTDKGDVPEGYKVSRKEKRNFPLILESPSPNQTSLYFCASSQTANEKLFFGSGTQLSVL.

This clone appeared once. This sequence joins TRBV9 and TRBJ2-1; 9 bases line up with TRBD2. The germline V gene has CDR1 SGDLS and CDR2 YYNGEE. The CDR3 is made up of 14 amino acids. V lost 1 base to trimming and J lost 11 bases; unmatched junction nucleotides: 7. The CDR3 is CASSVSTSGRKQFF. The DNA for the CDR3 is TGTGCCAGCAGCGTAAGCACTAGCGGGCGGAAGCAGTTCTTC.

V usage is TRBV10-2 and J usage is TRBJ2-7; 7 nucleotides align to TRBD2. The CDR3 is 15 amino acids. V shed 2 bases and J 7 bases; nucleotides not matched to a gene: 11. Germline values: CDR1 WSHSY, CDR2 SAAADI. Written as DNA, the CDR3 is TGCGCCAGCAGTGAGCACGGGAGGAGGGATTGGGAGCAGTACTTC. Protein sequence: CASSEHGRRDWEQYF.

The genes are TRBV9 and TRBJ1-4; D is uncertain. This CDR3 has 16 amino acids. Trimming took off 3 bases at V and 1 base at J, with 13 bases between the two ends. Per germline, CDR1 SGDLS and CDR2 YYNGEE. This CDR3 is CASSGGRAETNEKLFF. The CDR3 region has the DNA TGTGCCAGCAGCGGAGGGCGCGCAGAAACTAATGAAAAACTGTTTTTT.

The rearrangement links TRBV7-2 to TRBJ1-4, with 8 bases lining up with TRBD1. The junction had 6 bases not matched to a gene; V was cut back by 5 bases and J by 7 bases. Looked up from germline, CDR1 is SGHTA and CDR2 is FQGNSA. The CDR3 covers 14 residues. CDR3 sequence (DNA): TGTGCCAGCAGCAGACAGGGGAGCTCTGAAAAACTGTTTTTT. The encoded protein is CASSRQGSSEKLFF.

The chain carries TRBV5-1 and TRBJ2-7; no clear D. Trimming pared 0 bases from V and 7 bases from J, leaving 5 bases between. The length of the CDR3 is 11 residues. The germline CDR1 and CDR2 sequences are SGHRS and YFSETQ. For the CDR3, the DNA is TGCGCCAGCAGCTTGGGCGGTGAGCAGTACTTC. Amino acids: CASSLGGEQYF. The variable domain in full, completed from reference TRBV5-1 and TRBJ2-7, reads KAGVTQTPRYLIKTRGQQVTLSCSPISGHRSVSWYQQTPGQGLQFLFEYFSETQRNKGNFPGRFSGRQFSNSRSEMNVSTLELGDSALYLCASSLGGEQYFGPGTRLTVT.

The gene calls are TRBV14 and TRBJ2-3; maybe TRBD1 (5 bases). V lost 1 base to trimming and J lost 2 bases, with 13 bases between them. The germline V gene has CDR1 SGHDN and CDR2 FVKESK. CDR3 length equals 16 residues. The CDR3 nucleotides read TGTGCCAGCAGCCAAGGACAAGGGGTACTCACAGATACGCAGTATTTT. Its translation: CASSQGQGVLTDTQYF.

V gene TRBV5-6 combines with J gene TRBJ1-5; a possible D gene is TRBD1 (5 bases). Germline V CDR1 and CDR2: SGHDT, YYEEEE. Deletions cut 3 bases from V and 1 base from J, with 11 bases between. CDR3 length equals 15 residues. CDR3 DNA: TGTGCCAGCAGCTGGGGCCGGTCGAGCAATCAGCCCCAGCATTTT. Its protein is CASSWGRSSNQPQHF.